This TCR beta chain was observed in a study of cytomegalovirus exposure and HLA in healthy donors. Study-wide findings and caveats: The majority of CMV-associated TCR beta chains were reported as apparently HLA-restricted in a later analysis. Per a prior analysis, the majority of TCR beta V segments were productive roughly 90% or roughly 30% of the time.

The PCR ran on 60 Vbeta and 13 Jbeta primers. The protocol was immunoSEQ multiplex PCR, while the TCRdb copy is restricted to in-frame clones and leaves out a portion. The data hold roughly 45,000 clones, with approximately 77% observed a single time. The CDR3 length is 18 residues. CDR1 and CDR2 (germline): SGHAT, FQNNGV. The V gene end was trimmed by 0 bases and the J gene end by 4 bases; junction bases not matched to a gene: 10. For this clone: Its target is not known.

The sequenced material came from PBMCs. This chain uses TRBV11-2 with TRBJ2-7; 12 bases are a match to TRBD2. The clonotype comes from a young man in good health and CMV-seronegative. The CDR3 region is CASSLEALAGGPVYEQYF. The CDR3 DNA reads as TGTGCCAGCAGCTTAGAGGCCCTAGCGGGAGGGCCGGTGTACGAGCAGTACTTC. Full variable domain (missing parts from reference TRBV11-2 and TRBJ2-7): EAGVAQSPRYKIIEKRQSVAFWCNPISGHATLYWYQQILGQGPKLLIQFQNNGVVDDSQLPKDRFSAERLKGVDSTLKIQPAKLEDSAVYLCASSLEALAGGPVYEQYFGPGTRLTVT.